Each of the 32 T cell receptor beta chains below was sequenced from the same sample in a study of shared clonotypes between healthy human individuals. Generated by immunoSEQ multiplex PCR, the TCRdb table keeps only in-frame clones and is missing some. The table records roughly 2.5 million clones, approximately 90% of them present only once. Sequencing was performed on naive CD4+ T cells sorted from blood. Stated subset: CD45RA+ positively selected. The receptor set was obtained from a man aged 18 to 29 in good health.

This chain joins TRBV2 and TRBJ2-2; D is ambiguous. Trimming removed 7 bases at V and 0 bases at J, with 3 bases between. Germline loops: CDR1 SNHLY, CDR2 FYNNEI. CDR3 length equals 12 residues. The CDR3, as DNA: TGTGCCAGCAATCCGAACACCGGGGAGCTGTTTTTT. Its translation is CASNPNTGELFF.

The chain joins TRBV7-2 to TRBJ2-5; TRBD2 matches 15 bases. V shed 5 bases and J 2 bases; nucleotides not matched to a gene: 12. The germline V gene has CDR1 SGHTA and CDR2 FQGNSA. The CDR3 contains 19 residues. The DNA of the CDR3 is TGTGCCAGCAGCCCCCGGACTAGCGGGGGGGCCAGCCGTCAAGAGACCCAGTACTTC. Translating it yields CASSPRTSGGASRQETQYF.

V and J are TRBV5-1 and TRBJ1-5; D may be TRBD1 (5 bases). Germline V gene sequence: CDR1 SGHRS, CDR2 YFSETQ. With 4 bases removed from V and 5 bases from J, the gap between germline ends came to 13 bases. The CDR3 has 14 residues. In DNA, the CDR3 is TGCGCCAGCAGCCAGGCAGGGCCTGATCAGCCCCAGCATTTT. This translates into CASSQAGPDQPQHF.

The chain couples TRBV7-9 to TRBJ2-2; D is unresolved. Trimming stripped 7 bases from V and 1 base from J, with 4 bases between. CDR1 is SEHNR and CDR2 is FQNEAQ in the germline V gene (reference sequence). The CDR3 loop spans 12 amino acids. DNA of the CDR3: TGTGCCAGCAACGAGAACACCGGGGAGCTGTTTTTT. It yields the protein CASNENTGELFF.

The chain has TRBV28 and TRBJ1-2; 7 positions match TRBD1. The CDR3 has 14 amino acids. V shed 3 bases and J 4 bases; nucleotides not matched to a gene: 5. Germline V CDR1 and CDR2: MDHEN, SYDVKM. The CDR3 sequence is CASSLPGGLYGYTF. Written as DNA, the CDR3 is TGTGCCAGCAGTTTGCCAGGGGGACTCTATGGCTACACCTTC.

The chain uses TRBV28 and TRBJ1-3, with a possible D match to TRBD1 (6 bases). This CDR3 is 14 amino acids long. Deletions cut 5 bases from V and 2 bases from J, with 10 bases between. The germline V gene has CDR1 MDHEN and CDR2 SYDVKM. The CDR3 reads CASSPTGPGNTIYF. The CDR3 coding sequence is TGTGCCAGCAGTCCGACAGGCCCTGGAAACACCATATATTTT.

The table lists this clone with a count of one. This chain uses TRBV10-3 with TRBJ2-5; 12 nucleotides align to TRBD1. The CDR3 totals 15 residues. CDR1 is ENHRY and CDR2 is SYGVKD in the germline V gene. The V segment lost 4 bases and the J segment 5 bases; nucleotides outside the gene matches: 5. The CDR3 nucleotides read TGTGCCATCAGTGGTGGGACAGGGGGCTATGAGACCCAGTACTTC. It specifies CAISGGTGGYETQYF.

The CDR3 nucleotides read TGTGCCAGCTCACACATACAGGGGTCTGGGGCCAACGTCCTGACTTTC. Translating gives CASSHIQGSGANVLTF. This chain links TRBV18 with TRBJ2-6; 7 positions match TRBD1. Germline CDR1 and CDR2: KGHSH and LQKENI. The CDR3 totals 16 residues. J lost 1 base, V lost 4 bases, and 4 bases had no gene match.

The chain uses TRBV28 and TRBJ2-7; D may be TRBD2 (6 bases). The germline V gene encodes CDR1 MDHEN and CDR2 SYDVKM. This CDR3 is built from 14 residues. V lost 6 bases and J lost 2, with 14 bases in between. In DNA form, the CDR3 reads TGTGCCAGCAGCCTACTGGCGGGGACCTACGAGCAGTACTTC. This gives the protein CASSLLAGTYEQYF. Full variable domain (remainder filled in from reference TRBV28 and TRBJ2-7): DVKVTQSSRYLVKRTGEKVFLECVQDMDHENMFWYRQDPGLGLRLIYFSYDVKMKEKGDIPEGYSVSREKKERFSLILESASTNQTSMYLCASSLLAGTYEQYFGPGTRLTVT.

This chain joins TRBV18 and TRBJ2-2, with 9 bases identical to TRBD1. Germline V CDR1 and CDR2: KGHSH, LQKENI. V shed 0 bases and J 6 bases; nucleotides not matched to a gene: 11. This CDR3 is built from 18 residues. CDR3 region: CASSPPTGGASGAGELFF. In nucleotides, the CDR3 is TGTGCCAGCTCACCACCTACAGGGGGCGCATCCGGTGCCGGGGAGCTGTTTTTT.

This chain joins TRBV28 and TRBJ1-1; D ambiguous. Trimming took off 6 bases at V and 7 bases at J, with 15 bases between the two ends. The CDR3 has 13 amino acids. Germline CDR1 and CDR2: MDHEN and SYDVKM. The CDR3: CASRGNAWDEAFF. Here the CDR3 DNA reads TGTGCCAGCAGGGGCAACGCGTGGGATGAAGCTTTCTTT.

This clone was detected once. This chain joins TRBV28 and TRBJ1-1; D is undetermined. CDR3 length: 13 amino acids. Trimming left V 0 bases short and J 1 base short, with 3 bases between. Germline V lookup: CDR1 MDHEN, CDR2 SYDVKM. CDR3 residues: CASSLWPNTEAFF. DNA of the CDR3: TGTGCCAGCAGTTTATGGCCGAACACTGAAGCTTTCTTT.

In this sample, this clone turned up once. The J gene is TRBJ2-5, the V gene TRBV19; TRBD1 agrees at 10 bases. J was trimmed by 2 bases and V by 4 bases; bases with no gene match: 10. From germline, CDR1 is LNHDA and CDR2 SQIVND (reference sequence). CDR3 length: 17 residues. The CDR3: CASSTPIRDRGQETQYF. The DNA for the CDR3 is TGTGCCAGTAGTACCCCCATCCGGGACAGGGGACAAGAGACCCAGTACTTC.

The rearrangement links TRBV28 to TRBJ2-3; either TRBD1 or TRBD2 may fit D (5 bases each). The V gene lost 1 base and the J gene lost 0 bases, with 17 bases spanning the gap. CDR3 length equals 18 residues. In germline, CDR1 is MDHEN, CDR2 SYDVKM. CDR3 residues: CASSLFGRWGSSTDTQYF. The CDR3 nucleotides read TGTGCCAGCAGTTTATTTGGCCGATGGGGGTCTAGCACAGATACGCAGTATTTT.

CDR3 bases: TGTGCCAGCAGGACTGGGAGGGGAATTCAGCCCCAGCATTTT. As protein: CASRTGRGIQPQHF. The gene calls are TRBV6-1 and TRBJ1-5, with a possible D match to TRBD1 (5 bases). Per the germline V gene, CDR1 is MNHNS and CDR2 is SASEGT. The CDR3 sequence is 14 residues long. The ends were cut back, 6 bases at V and 6 bases at J, with 15 bases in the middle.

Points on this clone: This same CDR3 is encoded by further DNA sequences in the sample. This chain joins TRBV19 and TRBJ1-2; D gene uncertain. Germline CDR1 and CDR2: LNHDA and SQIVND (reference sequence). The CDR3 spans 12 residues. V was pared by 3 bases and J by 4 bases, with 6 bases between. CDR3 in DNA: TGTGCCAGTAGTATGTCAGGCTATGGCTACACCTTC. This codes for CASSMSGYGYTF.

This clone was seen once. The rearrangement links TRBV27 to TRBJ1-5; D call uncertain. CDR1 MNHEY and CDR2 SMNVEV come from the germline V gene (reference sequence). Trimming left V 6 bases short and J 7 bases short, with 19 bases between. The CDR3 has 15 amino acids. The CDR3 DNA is TGTGCCAGCAGCCCGCTCCCTCAAAACAACCAGCCCCAGCATTTT. Its protein product is CASSPLPQNNQPQHF.

The chain joins TRBV19 to TRBJ1-5; a possible D gene is TRBD1 (6 bases). The V and J ends lost 8 bases and 3 bases respectively, with 14 bases between them. The CDR3 is 14 residues long. CDR1 is LNHDA and CDR2 is SQIVND in the germline V gene (reference sequence). In DNA form, the CDR3 reads TGTGCCAGTGGAACAGGGAACGTCAATCAGCCCCAGCATTTT. It codes for CASGTGNVNQPQHF.

The CDR3 here is CASSLSTPGAGGEQFF. The CDR3 bases are TGTGCCAGCAGTTTAAGTACCCCAGGGGCCGGGGGTGAGCAGTTCTTC. The genes are TRBV28 and TRBJ2-1; D could derive from TRBD1 or TRBD2 (6 bases each). Germline V gene sequence: CDR1 MDHEN, CDR2 SYDVKM. The CDR3 is 16 amino acids. V dropped 2 bases and J dropped 9 bases, with 20 bases sitting between them.

This clone has a single count. The chain combines TRBV30 with TRBJ1-6; tentative D call: TRBD1 (6 bases). V lost 1 base and J lost 5, with 9 bases in between. Germline CDR1 GTSNPN, CDR2 SVGIG (reference sequence). This CDR3 is 14 amino acids long. CDR3 protein: CAWSGGQDNSPLHF. CDR3 sequence (DNA): TGTGCCTGGAGTGGGGGGCAGGATAATTCACCCCTCCACTTT.

For this clone: The same CDR3 can be traced to other DNA sequences in this sample. This chain joins TRBV7-9 and TRBJ2-3; D remains unclear. The CDR3 spans 13 residues. Trimming cost V 1 base and J 2 bases, with 4 bases left between them. Germline V gene sequence: CDR1 SEHNR, CDR2 FQNEAQ (reference sequence). In nucleotides, the CDR3 is TGTGCCAGCAGCTTAGGTTCCACAGATACGCAGTATTTT. Its protein is CASSLGSTDTQYF.

The chain couples TRBV19 to TRBJ2-7; D not resolved. V lost 5 bases to trimming and J lost 2 bases, with 19 bases between them. Germline V gene sequence: CDR1 LNHDA, CDR2 SQIVND (reference sequence). The CDR3 sequence is 16 residues long. As DNA, the CDR3 is TGTGCCAGTAGTCCCTCCATTTCGGGCCCCACCTACGAGCAGTACTTC. It is translated as CASSPSISGPTYEQYF.

The chain combines TRBV25-1 with TRBJ2-1, with TRBD2 identical over 7 bases. The CDR3 has 16 amino acids. Germline assignment: CDR1 MGHDK and CDR2 SYGVNS. V lost 4 bases to trimming and J lost 4 bases; unmatched junction nucleotides: 10. The CDR3 loop is CASSARGDWLYNEQFF. The CDR3 coding sequence is TGTGCCAGCAGTGCCCGGGGGGACTGGCTATACAATGAGCAGTTCTTC.

The chain combines TRBV5-1 with TRBJ1-2, with 7 bases lining up with TRBD1. CDR3 size: 14 residues. Germline CDR1 is SGHRS and CDR2 is YFSETQ. The junction had 6 bases not matched to a gene; V was cut back by 0 bases and J by 7 bases. CDR3 in amino acids: CASSLEGAGPGYTF. CDR3 nucleotides: TGCGCCAGCAGCTTGGAGGGGGCAGGGCCTGGCTACACCTTC.

Details on this clone: Other DNA sequences from this sample encode an identical CDR3 as well. The rearrangement links TRBV7-2 to TRBJ2-7; a possible D gene is TRBD2 (6 bases). Trimming shortened V by 0 bases and J by 2 bases, and 8 bases separated the two germline ends. The length of the CDR3 is 14 residues. Germline V gene sequence: CDR1 SGHTA, CDR2 FQGNSA. The CDR3 protein is CASSLASGPYEQYF. The CDR3 DNA follows: TGTGCCAGCAGCTTAGCTAGCGGCCCCTACGAGCAGTACTTC.

V and J are TRBV10-3 and TRBJ2-2, with D perhaps TRBD1 (5 bases). Between the trimmed V and J ends, which lost 11 bases and 2 bases, there was a span of 15 bases. Germline V gene data show CDR1 as ENHRY and CDR2 as SYGVKD. The CDR3 covers 14 residues. The CDR3 coding sequence is TGTGCCGTCAAGGGGTCGCACAACACCGGGGAGCTGTTTTTT. It encodes CAVKGSHNTGELFF.

As regards this clone: Other DNA sequences in this sample translate to the same CDR3. This sequence joins TRBV5-1 and TRBJ2-1; D uncertain. Germline V lookup: CDR1 SGHRS, CDR2 YFSETQ. V lost 1 base and J 5 bases, leaving 4 bases between the germline ends. This CDR3 is 12 amino acids long. The CDR3 nucleotides are TGCGCCAGCAGCTTGAGGAACAATGAGCAGTTCTTC. It encodes CASSLRNNEQFF.

The genes are TRBV2 and TRBJ2-7, with 11 bases lining up with TRBD2. Germline trimming cut 7 bases from V and 4 bases from J; bases unmatched to any gene: 3. Germline V CDR1 and CDR2: SNHLY, FYNNEI. The CDR3 is 13 amino acids. This CDR3 reads CASMIAGGYEQYF. The CDR3 bases are TGTGCCAGCATGATAGCGGGAGGGTACGAGCAGTACTTC. Drawing the rest from reference TRBV2 and TRBJ2-7, the complete variable domain is EPEVTQTPSHQVTQMGQEVILRCVPISNHLYFYWYRQILGQKVEFLVSFYNNEISEKSEIFDDQFSVERPDGSNFTLKIRSTKLEDSAMYFCASMIAGGYEQYFGPGTRLTVT.

The chain joins TRBV30 to TRBJ1-2; maybe TRBD1 (5 bases). Germline values: CDR1 GTSNPN, CDR2 SVGIG (reference sequence). Deletions cut 3 bases from V and 6 bases from J, with 17 bases between. This CDR3 region has 14 residues. Here the CDR3 reads CAWRPQGGRHGYTF. As DNA, the CDR3 is TGTGCCTGGAGGCCCCAGGGAGGACGTCATGGCTACACCTTC.

The chain joins TRBV27 to TRBJ1-6, with 8 nucleotides matching TRBD1. The V and J ends lost 4 bases and 10 bases, in that order; junction bases with no gene match: 6. CDR1 MNHEY and CDR2 SMNVEV come from the germline V gene (reference sequence). The length of the CDR3 is 14 residues. The CDR3 DNA reads as TGTGCCAGCAGTTCCACAGGGGGTCGGTCACCCCTCCACTTT. Translation: CASSSTGGRSPLHF.

This clone was seen once. The V gene is TRBV7-2, the J gene TRBJ1-2, with D hard to call. V lost 5 bases to trimming and J lost 8 bases, with 24 bases between them. This CDR3 comprises 16 residues. Germline values: CDR1 SGHTA, CDR2 FQGNSA. As DNA, the CDR3 is TGTGCCAGCAGCCCTAACTCGGACGGCTTCGGCGGCGGCTACACCTTC. It translates to CASSPNSDGFGGGYTF.

The rearrangement joins TRBV21-1 to TRBJ1-1; the table's D call, TRBD1, has no DNA check behind it. TRBV21-1 is annotated as a pseudogene. The CDR3 contains 20 residues. This CDR3 reads CASSKAQRQHSQGPNTEAFF. The CDR3 DNA is TGTGCCAGCAGCAAAGCTCAACGCCAGCACTCTCAGGGGCCGAACACTGAAGCTTTCTTT.